This entry concerns a single TCR beta chain. The data were obtained in a study of blood T cells in healthy people across ages. A J-beta primer mix and a sample-barcoded 5' primer were used in a second PCR of about 6 to 12 cycles. TCRdb recomputed calls from the 5' RACE reads with MiXCR, one row per CDR3 protein. Seen here are some 1.7 million distinct CDR3 sequences, 28% observed once, and the top ten hold roughly 8%. The TCR comes from a woman aged 25 to 45 in good health. Sequenced sample: blood.

This chain's CDR3 is CASSPLGEPYGYTF. Here the CDR3 DNA reads TGTGCCAGCAGCCCCCTGGGGGAACCCTATGGCTACACCTTC. V and J are TRBV7-6 and TRBJ1-2, with D tentatively TRBD1 (5 bases). This CDR3 is built from 14 residues. CDR1 and CDR2 (germline): SGHVS, FNYEAQ. Trimming took off 5 bases at V and 4 bases at J, with 14 bases between the two ends.